This TCR beta chain was identified in a study of OX40 agonist ivuxolimab in advanced cancers. Study-level results: Normalized expansion of T-cell clones was also low for some nonresponders.

Assay used: immunoSEQ multiplex PCR; TCRdb lists only in-frame clones, some missing. This table has just under 60,000 clones, over 80% appearing once. This CDR3 has 13 residues. V lost 5 bases and J lost 5, with 10 bases in between. Germline V gene sequence: CDR1 MDHEN, CDR2 SYDVKM. Concerning this clone itself: As yet, its antigen is unknown.

Samples were taken at baseline and on day 1 of cycles 4 and 7. This rearrangement joins TRBV28 to TRBJ1-5; tentatively, D is TRBD1 (5 bases). The source was CD4+ or CD8+ T cells sorted from blood, collected in a trial of the OX40 agonist ivuxolimab. The receptor comes from an adult with an advanced solid tumor such as melanoma, head and neck, liver or kidney cancer. The CDR3 spells CASSLGGDQPQHF. The CDR3 region has the DNA TGTGCCAGCAGTCTAGGAGGGGATCAGCCCCAGCATTTT.